A selection of T cell receptor beta chains follows, all from one sample in a study of control samples from healthy donors and cancer patients. Measured with immunoSEQ multiplex PCR; TCRdb has only the in-frame clones, and not every one. The data contain some 94,000 clones, 85% to 90% of them seen just once; the ten biggest clones take up under 10%. Sequencing used PBMCs. The receptors here all came from a woman between 45 and 65 years old with colorectal cancer. Each CDR3 is given with its conserved first and last residue. Each record gives: clone size, J gene, D gene, V gene, CDR3 protein, CDR3 DNA. The D gene is left open where the match is weak. Clone size is given for some rows only: seen once, a few or many times, or a class if the clone is expanded.

. | TRBJ1-1 | TRBD1 | TRBV14 | CASSQAPGTGSAEAFF | TGTGCCAGCAGCCAAGCTCCCGGGACAGGGTCTGCTGAAGCTTTCTTT
. | TRBJ1-1 | . | TRBV5-1 | CASSLGGLRRTEAFF | TGCGCCAGCAGCTTGGGGGGATTGCGGCGAACTGAAGCTTTCTTT
once | TRBJ1-1 | . | TRBV5-8 | CASSDGRDTEAFF | TGTGCCAGCAGCGATGGACGGGACACTGAAGCTTTCTTT
. | TRBJ1-5 | . | TRBV19 | CASRRGSTYPQHF | TGTGCCAGCCGTCGGGGGTCAACGTATCCCCAGCATTTT
. | TRBJ2-5 | TRBD1 | TRBV7-8 | CASSRRQGVQETQYF | TGTGCCAGCAGCCGACGACAGGGGGTACAAGAGACCCAGTACTTC
. | TRBJ1-2 | TRBD1 | TRBV28 | CASTMTGLYGYTF | TGTGCCAGCACCATGACAGGGCTTTATGGCTACACCTTC
. | TRBJ1-2 | TRBD1 | TRBV18 | CASSRDDRDHGYTF | TGTGCCAGCTCACGGGATGACAGGGACCATGGCTACACCTTC
. | TRBJ2-3 | . | TRBV28 | CASSSPRQVSTDTQYF | TGTGCCAGCAGCTCTCCCCGACAGGTCAGCACAGATACGCAGTATTTT
. | TRBJ1-6 | . | TRBV27 | CASSLYSQKDSPLHF | TGTGCCAGCAGTTTATACAGCCAAAAGGATTCACCCCTCCACTTT
. | TRBJ2-2 | . | TRBV14 | CASSRQQTGELFF | TGTGCCAGCAGCCGACAGCAAACCGGGGAGCTGTTTTTT
. | TRBJ1-1 | TRBD1 | TRBV18 | CASSPPVGQNVFF | TGTGCCAGCTCACCACCTGTGGGACAGAACGTTTTCTTT
. | TRBJ2-5 | . | TRBV24-1 | CATSDSPSAGIGETQYF | TGTGCCACCAGTGACTCGCCGTCTGCGGGGATAGGCGAGACCCAGTACTTC
few | TRBJ1-3 | TRBD1 | TRBV2 | CASSGQGSPRSIYF | TGTGCCAGCAGCGGACAGGGCTCCCCCCGTTCCATATATTTT
. | TRBJ1-2 | . | TRBV3-1/TRBV3-2 | CASSQEGEKGYTF | TGTGCCAGCAGCCAAGAAGGGGAGAAAGGCTACACCTTC
. | TRBJ1-1 | . | TRBV30 | CAWTGLNTEAFF | TGTGCCTGGACAGGGTTAAACACTGAAGCTTTCTTT
. | TRBJ1-3 | . | TRBV5-6 | CASSLPAGSGNTIYF | TGTGCCAGCAGCTTGCCAGCCGGCTCTGGAAACACCATATATTTT